Presented here are 27 T cell receptor beta chains from one specimen sequenced in a study of blood T cell repertoires in COVID-19. Clones were sequenced by immunoSEQ multiplex PCR, and TCRdb holds only the in-frame ones, with some missing. The data contain roughly 370,000 clones, just under 90% of them seen just once; the ten biggest clones take up 10%. Sequenced sample: PBMCs or T cells enriched from blood (not recorded which). These receptors were taken from a woman aged 50 to 60 who had recovered from COVID-19.

This clone came up a few times. This chain joins TRBV12-3 or TRBV12-4 and TRBJ1-2; D may be TRBD1 (5 bases). The CDR3 totals 12 residues. V was clipped by 8 bases and J by 8 bases, with 15 bases between them. The CDR3 here is CASSARVGGYTF. The CDR3 DNA reads as TGTGCCAGCTCCGCCAGGGTCGGGGGCTACACCTTC.

V usage is TRBV5-1 and J usage is TRBJ1-2; D possibly corresponds to TRBD1 (6 bases). The CDR3 totals 16 residues. CDR1 and CDR2 from the germline V gene are SGHRS and YFSETQ. Trimming pared 3 bases from V and 0 bases from J, leaving 15 bases between. CDR3 in amino acids: CASSWNRAATNYGYTF. DNA of the CDR3: TGCGCCAGCAGCTGGAACAGGGCCGCCACTAACTATGGCTACACCTTC.

The V gene is TRBV6-5, the J gene TRBJ1-1; D remains unclear. Germline V gene data show CDR1 as MNHEY and CDR2 as SVGAGI. The CDR3 runs to 13 residues. V lost 7 bases and J lost 0, with 9 bases in between. The CDR3 nucleotides are TGTGCCAGCATCGGGGTCATGAACACTGAAGCTTTCTTT. This encodes CASIGVMNTEAFF.

The V and J genes are TRBV27 and TRBJ1-1; 10 nucleotides align to TRBD1. Germline V gives CDR1 MNHEY, CDR2 SMNVEV (reference sequence). This CDR3 has 15 residues. V was pared by 3 bases and J by 5 bases, with 6 bases of the junction left unmatched. CDR3 sequence (DNA): TGTGCCAGCAGTTTGACAGGGGGCATTGGTACTGAAGCTTTCTTT. Encoded protein: CASSLTGGIGTEAFF.

This chain uses TRBV27 with TRBJ1-4; D is perhaps TRBD1 (5 bases). V gave up 2 bases and J gave up 8 bases, with 12 bases separating them. Germline V gene sequence: CDR1 MNHEY, CDR2 SMNVEV (reference sequence). The CDR3 runs 14 residues. CDR3 bases: TGTGCCAGCAGTTTAGGAGTCAAGGGGGAAAAACTGTTTTTT. It specifies CASSLGVKGEKLFF.

The sample holds one count of this clone. This sequence joins TRBV18 and TRBJ1-2; D gene unclear. Trimming removed 4 bases at V and 8 bases at J, with 20 bases between. The CDR3 sequence is 15 residues long. Looked up from germline, CDR1 is KGHSH and CDR2 is LQKENI. In DNA, the CDR3 is TGTGCCAGCTCACAGGAAAACACAGCTCTCGACGGCTACACCTTC. Translated, it gives CASSQENTALDGYTF.

The V and J genes are TRBV2 and TRBJ1-4, with unresolved D. Deletions cut 7 bases from V and 0 bases from J, with 9 bases between. Germline values: CDR1 SNHLY, CDR2 FYNNEI. This CDR3 is built from 14 residues. CDR3: CASTISATNEKLFF. The CDR3 DNA follows: TGTGCCAGCACGATCAGTGCAACTAATGAAAAACTGTTTTTT.

The V call is TRBV2, the J call TRBJ2-2; 12 bases line up with TRBD2. Per the germline V gene, CDR1 is SNHLY and CDR2 is FYNNEI. This CDR3 has 15 amino acids. Trimming removed 4 bases from V and 8 bases from J; junction bases left unmatched: 5. The CDR3 spells CASSVTSGGSGELFF. DNA of the CDR3: TGTGCCAGCAGTGTCACTAGCGGGGGGTCTGGGGAGCTGTTTTTT.

This clone was picked up one time. This rearrangement joins TRBV19 to TRBJ1-2, with 8 bases fitting TRBD1. The CDR3 runs 14 residues. The V gene end was trimmed by 3 bases and the J gene end by 5 bases; junction bases not matched to a gene: 5. The germline gives CDR1 LNHDA, CDR2 SQIVND (reference sequence). CDR3 nucleotides: TGTGCCAGTAGTATTGGGACAGGATTGTATGGCTACACCTTC. This codes for CASSIGTGLYGYTF.

The chain employs TRBV28 and TRBJ1-6; 9 bases align to TRBD1. The CDR3 runs 17 residues. Germline V CDR1 and CDR2: MDHEN, SYDVKM. V trimming: 8 bases; J trimming: 5 bases; junction bases outside the gene matches: 13. The CDR3 DNA follows: TGTGCCAGCCGGGGACAGGGTGGATCTGTAAATAATTCACCCCTCCACTTT. It yields the protein CASRGQGGSVNNSPLHF.

CDR3: CASSRVSGGGNEQFF. CDR3 DNA sequence: TGCGCCAGCAGCCGCGTTAGCGGGGGGGGCAATGAGCAGTTCTTC. This sequence joins TRBV5-1 and TRBJ2-1; TRBD2 agrees at 11 bases. CDR1 is SGHRS, CDR2 YFSETQ, per germline. The CDR3 runs 15 residues. Trimming took 4 bases from V and 6 from J; bases not matched to a gene: 6.

V is TRBV5-1 and J is TRBJ2-5, with TRBD1 identical over 7 bases. Unmatched junction bases numbered 9, after V lost 3 bases and J lost 4 bases. Germline loops: CDR1 SGHRS, CDR2 YFSETQ. The CDR3 length is 15 residues. The DNA for the CDR3 is TGCGCCAGCAGCTGGGGGAGACAGGGAAGAGAGACCCAGTACTTC. It yields the protein CASSWGRQGRETQYF.

The chain has TRBV10-3 and TRBJ1-2; 7 bases fit TRBD1. The CDR3 sequence is 14 residues long. Trimming took 6 bases from V and 3 from J; bases not matched to a gene: 7. Germline V gives CDR1 ENHRY, CDR2 SYGVKD. The CDR3 sequence is CAISPTGDDYGYTF. In nucleotides, the CDR3 is TGTGCCATCAGCCCAACAGGGGATGACTATGGCTACACCTTC.

The rearrangement joins TRBV3-1 (or the pseudogene TRBV3-2) to TRBJ1-4, with 10 bases aligning to TRBD1. Germline V lookup: CDR1 LGHDT, CDR2 YNNKEL (reference sequence). Germline trimming cut 4 bases from V and 8 bases from J; bases unmatched to any gene: 10. This CDR3 is 16 amino acids long. CDR3 nucleotide sequence: TGTGCCAGCAGCCCTCGGCTCGGGACAGGGGAAGAAAAACTGTTTTTT. Protein sequence: CASSPRLGTGEEKLFF.

Of note for this clone: Distinct nucleotide sequences in the sample also encode this CDR3. V and J are TRBV3-1 (or the pseudogene TRBV3-2) and TRBJ2-5, with 12 bases that match TRBD2. Looked up from germline, CDR1 is LGHDT and CDR2 is YNNKEL (reference sequence). This CDR3 is built from 20 residues. V lost 1 base to trimming and J lost 4 bases; unmatched junction nucleotides: 16. CDR3 loop: CASSQVIGGLAGGEGETQYF. For the CDR3, the DNA is TGTGCCAGCAGCCAAGTGATAGGAGGGCTAGCGGGGGGGGAGGGAGAGACCCAGTACTTC.

The chain combines TRBV7-6 with TRBJ1-1; a weak D match, TRBD1 (5 bases). V lost 5 bases and J lost 0, with 16 bases in between. The CDR3 spans 16 residues. Germline V CDR1 and CDR2: SGHVS, FNYEAQ. CDR3 amino acids: CASSPASGIMNTEAFF. The CDR3 bases are TGTGCCAGCAGCCCGGCATCAGGGATCATGAACACTGAAGCTTTCTTT.

The chain links TRBV27 to TRBJ2-3; the D is unclear. The V gene's germline CDR1 is MNHEY and CDR2 SMNVEV (reference sequence). The V end lost 5 bases, the J end lost 6 bases, and 15 bases lay between the germline ends. The CDR3 totals 14 residues. The CDR3: CASSLVDSSDTQYF. The CDR3 coding sequence is TGTGCCAGCAGTCTGGTTGACTCGTCGGATACGCAGTATTTT.

The rearrangement links TRBV6-1 to TRBJ1-1; TRBD1 is a possible D gene (5 bases). This CDR3 region has 15 residues. Trimming pared 2 bases from V and 4 bases from J, leaving 14 bases between. Germline CDR1 MNHNS, CDR2 SASEGT. The CDR3 reads CASSEFPQGSTEAFF. Written as DNA, the CDR3 is TGTGCCAGCAGTGAATTTCCGCAGGGTTCCACTGAAGCTTTCTTT.

This clone has only one observation. The V call is TRBV2, the J call TRBJ2-6; 10 bases are a match to TRBD1. The V and J ends lost 6 bases and 0 bases, in that order; junction bases with no gene match: 5. The CDR3 totals 17 residues. CDR1 is SNHLY and CDR2 is FYNNEI in the germline V gene. The CDR3 region is CASSRDRGDSGANVLTF. DNA of the CDR3: TGTGCCAGCAGCCGGGACAGGGGAGACTCTGGGGCCAACGTCCTGACTTTC.

This clone was counted at least ten times. The chain has TRBV5-1 and TRBJ1-6; TRBD1 matches 7 bases. Germline V gene lookup returns CDR1 SGHRS and CDR2 YFSETQ. J lost 0 bases, V lost 4 bases, and 1 base had no gene match. This CDR3 region has 15 residues. The CDR3 loop is CASSRDSSYNSPLHF. The CDR3, as DNA: TGCGCCAGCAGCCGGGACAGCTCCTATAATTCACCCCTCCACTTT.

This chain connects TRBV7-2 to TRBJ2-7, with 10 nucleotides matching TRBD1. Germline loops: CDR1 SGHTA, CDR2 FQGNSA. The CDR3 totals 16 residues. The J segment lost 4 bases and the V segment lost 3 bases, leaving 9 bases of the junction unmatched. The CDR3 DNA follows: TGTGCCAGCAGCTTGAGGCCGGGACAGGGGCCATACGAGCAGTACTTC. Translating it yields CASSLRPGQGPYEQYF.

This clone occurred once. V is TRBV18 and J is TRBJ2-7; D perhaps matches TRBD2 (6 bases). Trimming removed 2 bases from V and 6 bases from J, with 20 bases in between. There are 16 residues in the CDR3. Germline V CDR1 and CDR2: KGHSH, LQKENI. The CDR3 protein is CASSPNTKTIGGEQYF. CDR3 bases: TGTGCCAGCTCACCAAATACCAAGACTATCGGGGGCGAGCAGTACTTC.

This chain links TRBV18 with TRBJ2-7, with D uncertain. V lost 3 bases to trimming and J lost 2 bases, with 8 bases between them. CDR1 and CDR2 (germline): KGHSH, LQKENI. The CDR3 extends over 13 amino acids. The CDR3 spells CASSPVETYEQYF. CDR3 DNA: TGTGCCAGCTCACCGGTAGAAACCTACGAGCAGTACTTC.

This chain links TRBV28 with TRBJ2-5; D is unresolved. The CDR3 has 18 amino acids. Deletions cut 4 bases from V and 4 bases from J, with 25 bases between. CDR1 and CDR2 from the germline V gene are MDHEN and SYDVKM. The CDR3 region has the DNA TGTGCCAGCAGTTCTCGGCGGAAGTTGAGGAATCCCCCAGAGACCCAGTACTTC. Amino acid sequence: CASSSRRKLRNPPETQYF.

V gene TRBV25-1 combines with J gene TRBJ1-1; a possible D gene is TRBD1 (5 bases). This CDR3 region has 14 residues. V was clipped by 1 base and J by 2 bases, with 8 bases between them. Per germline, CDR1 MGHDK and CDR2 SYGVNS. CDR3 residues: CASSESGGNTEAFF. CDR3 nucleotide sequence: TGTGCCAGCAGTGAATCGGGGGGTAACACTGAAGCTTTCTTT.

The chain carries TRBV2 and TRBJ1-2, with TRBD1 matching 7 bases. The length of the CDR3 is 12 residues. Trimming cost V 5 bases and J 7 bases; bases outside gene matches: 4. The germline V gene encodes CDR1 SNHLY and CDR2 FYNNEI. The CDR3 DNA sequence: TGTGCCAGCAGTCCACAGGGGAGTGGCTACACCTTC. Amino acid sequence: CASSPQGSGYTF.

Turning to this clone: Other DNA sequences from this sample encode an identical CDR3 as well. The chain uses TRBV5-1 and TRBJ1-2; 8 nucleotides line up with TRBD1. Germline values: CDR1 SGHRS, CDR2 YFSETQ. This CDR3 region has 14 residues. V shed 0 bases, J shed 7 bases, and the junction held 5 bases outside the gene matches. The CDR3 nucleotides read TGCGCCAGCAGCTTGGGGCAGGGGGCGCTTGGCTACACCTTC. Translation: CASSLGQGALGYTF. Supplemented by reference TRBV5-1 and TRBJ1-2, the full variable domain reads KAGVTQTPRYLIKTRGQQVTLSCSPISGHRSVSWYQQTPGQGLQFLFEYFSETQRNKGNFPGRFSGRQFSNSRSEMNVSTLELGDSALYLCASSLGQGALGYTFGSGTRLTVV.